This passage covers 5 T cell receptor beta chains from one sample sequenced in a study of T cells expressing NK-cell markers. Following a re-call of the 5' RACE reads, TCRdb has one entry per CDR3 protein and lacks DNA. Its clone listing holds about 390,000 distinct CDR3 sequences. Material: blood T cells: a sorted CD56 or NKG2C T cell subset, CD4+ or CD8+ T cells, or bulk PBMC T cells (not recorded which). The receptors here all came from a woman between 45 and 65 years old in good health.

V is TRBV20-1 and J is TRBJ2-1; the TCRdb D gene call, TRBD2, has no DNA to confirm it. Germline assignment: CDR1 DFQATT and CDR2 SNEGSKA (reference sequence). This CDR3 comprises 15 residues. CDR3 sequence: CSARLTTSGRNEQFF.

V gene TRBV3-1 combines with J gene TRBJ2-1; the D gene TCRdb calls, TRBD2, cannot be checked with no DNA. The CDR3 contains 17 residues. From germline, CDR1 is LGHDT and CDR2 YNNKEL (reference sequence). The CDR3: CASSQDVASGTYNEQFF.

The chain recombines TRBV7-7 with TRBJ2-2. The CDR3 loop spans 15 amino acids. CDR1 and CDR2 from the germline V gene are SSHAT and FNYEAQ (reference sequence). CDR3 sequence reads: CASSPGPGNTGELFF.

V and J are TRBV5-1 and TRBJ2-1. The CDR3 contains 14 residues. CDR1 and CDR2 from the germline V gene are SGHRS and YFSETQ. This CDR3 reads CASSLGTSYNEQFF.

The chain couples TRBV7-9 to TRBJ1-1; absent DNA, TCRdb's TRBD1 call cannot be checked. Germline lookup yields CDR1 SEHNR and CDR2 FQNEAQ (reference sequence). There are 16 residues in the CDR3. CDR3 sequence reads: CASSPWLGGLEQRAFF.